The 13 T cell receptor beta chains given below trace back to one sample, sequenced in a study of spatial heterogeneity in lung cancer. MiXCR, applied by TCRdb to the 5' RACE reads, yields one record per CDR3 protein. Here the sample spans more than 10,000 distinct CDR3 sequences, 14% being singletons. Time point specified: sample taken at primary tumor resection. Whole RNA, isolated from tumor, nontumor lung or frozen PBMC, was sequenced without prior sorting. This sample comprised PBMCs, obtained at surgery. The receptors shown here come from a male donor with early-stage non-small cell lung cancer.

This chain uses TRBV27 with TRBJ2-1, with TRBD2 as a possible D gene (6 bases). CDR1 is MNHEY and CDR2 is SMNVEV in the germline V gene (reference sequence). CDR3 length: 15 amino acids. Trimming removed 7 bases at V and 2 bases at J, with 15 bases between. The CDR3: CASTKGGGTYNEQFF. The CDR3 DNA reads TGTGCCAGCACCAAAGGTGGCGGGACCTACAATGAGCAGTTCTTC.

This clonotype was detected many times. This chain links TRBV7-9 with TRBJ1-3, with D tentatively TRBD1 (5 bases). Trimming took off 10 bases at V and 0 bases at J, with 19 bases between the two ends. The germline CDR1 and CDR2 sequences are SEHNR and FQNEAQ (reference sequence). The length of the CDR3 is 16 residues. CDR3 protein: CATIPLGLISGNTIYF. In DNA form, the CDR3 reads TGTGCCACCATCCCGCTGGGGCTGATCTCTGGAAACACCATATATTTT.

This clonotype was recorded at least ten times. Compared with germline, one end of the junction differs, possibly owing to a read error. The CDR3 loop is CASSGGTVSEAFF. Here the CDR3 DNA reads TGTGCCAGCAGTGGGGGGACGGTGTCTGAGGCTTTCTTT. This chain connects TRBV6-1 to TRBJ1-1; D perhaps matches TRBD1 (5 bases). The CDR3 totals 13 residues. Germline V gene data show CDR1 as MNHNS and CDR2 as SASEGT.

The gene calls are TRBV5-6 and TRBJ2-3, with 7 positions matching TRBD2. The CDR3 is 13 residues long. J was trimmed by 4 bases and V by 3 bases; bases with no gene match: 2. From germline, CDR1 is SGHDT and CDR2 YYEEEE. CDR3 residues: CASSWGGADTQYF. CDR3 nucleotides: TGTGCCAGCAGCTGGGGGGGAGCAGATACGCAGTATTTT.

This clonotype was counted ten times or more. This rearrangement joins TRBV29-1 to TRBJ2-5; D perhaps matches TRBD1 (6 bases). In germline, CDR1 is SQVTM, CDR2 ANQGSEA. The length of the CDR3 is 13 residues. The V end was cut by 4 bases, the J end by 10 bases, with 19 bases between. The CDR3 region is CSVGGQGQRFQYF. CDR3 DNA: TGCAGCGTTGGGGGCCAGGGACAAAGATTCCAGTACTTC.

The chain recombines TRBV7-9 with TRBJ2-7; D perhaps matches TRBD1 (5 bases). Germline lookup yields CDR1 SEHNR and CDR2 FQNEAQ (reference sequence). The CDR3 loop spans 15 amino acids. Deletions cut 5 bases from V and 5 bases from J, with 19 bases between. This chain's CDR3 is CASSGSLGRVDEQYF. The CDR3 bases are TGTGCCAGCAGCGGGTCCTTGGGCAGGGTAGACGAGCAGTACTTC.

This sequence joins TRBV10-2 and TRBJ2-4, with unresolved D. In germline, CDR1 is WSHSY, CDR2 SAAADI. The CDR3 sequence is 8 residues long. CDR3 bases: TGCCCGACAAACATTCAGTACTTC. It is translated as CPTNIQYF.

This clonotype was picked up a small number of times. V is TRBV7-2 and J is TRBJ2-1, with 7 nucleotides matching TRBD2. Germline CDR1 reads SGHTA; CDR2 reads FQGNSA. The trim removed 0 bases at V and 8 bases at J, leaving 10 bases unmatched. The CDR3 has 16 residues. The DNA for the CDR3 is TGTGCCAGCAGCTTAGCAGGGAGGGGAATGCGTGATGAGCAGTTCTTC. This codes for CASSLAGRGMRDEQFF.

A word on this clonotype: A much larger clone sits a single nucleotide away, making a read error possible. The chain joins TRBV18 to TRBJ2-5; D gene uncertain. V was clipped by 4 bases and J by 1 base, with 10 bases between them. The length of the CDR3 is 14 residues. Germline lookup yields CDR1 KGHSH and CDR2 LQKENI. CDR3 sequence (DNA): TGTGCCAGCTCACTCAACCCCGCCCAAGAGACCCAGTACTTC. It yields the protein CASSLNPAQETQYF.

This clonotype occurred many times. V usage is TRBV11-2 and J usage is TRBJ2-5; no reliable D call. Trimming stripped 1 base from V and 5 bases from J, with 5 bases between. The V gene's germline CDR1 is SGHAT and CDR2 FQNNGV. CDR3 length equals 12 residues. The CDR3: CASSLVGETQYF. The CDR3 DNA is TGTGCCAGCAGCTTAGTGGGGGAGACCCAGTACTTC.

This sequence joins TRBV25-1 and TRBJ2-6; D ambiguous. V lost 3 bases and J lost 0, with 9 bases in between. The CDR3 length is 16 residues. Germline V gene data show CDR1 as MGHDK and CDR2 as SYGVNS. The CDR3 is CASSDPQSSGANVLTF. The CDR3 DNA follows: TGTGCCAGCAGTGATCCACAGAGCTCTGGGGCCAACGTCCTGACTTTC.

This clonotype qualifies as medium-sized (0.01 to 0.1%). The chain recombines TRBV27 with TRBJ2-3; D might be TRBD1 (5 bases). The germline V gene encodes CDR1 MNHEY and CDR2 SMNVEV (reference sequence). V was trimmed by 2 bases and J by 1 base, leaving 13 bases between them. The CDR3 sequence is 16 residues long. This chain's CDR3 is CASSLADTLGTDTQYF. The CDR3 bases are TGTGCCAGCAGTTTAGCGGACACGCTGGGCACAGATACGCAGTATTTT.

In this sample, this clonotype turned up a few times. DNA for the CDR3: TGTGCCAGCAGTCCGAACGGCTCCTACGAGCAGTACTTC. Residues: CASSPNGSYEQYF. V gene TRBV2 combines with J gene TRBJ2-7; D is unclear. CDR3 size: 13 residues. Trimming removed 5 bases at V and 0 bases at J, with 8 bases between. From germline, CDR1 is SNHLY and CDR2 FYNNEI.